This T cell receptor beta chain comes out of a study of shared clonotypes between healthy human individuals. Study-level results: Compared with memory subsets, naive subsets generally had larger estimated richness. Represented diversity (both genetic and exposure-history) was limited by the small number of donors. Non-shared clonotypes displayed generation probabilities falling below those of clonotypes present in all four donors.

Of note for this clone: Its antigen is unknown. Other nucleotide sequences from this sample produce the same CDR3.

Terminally differentiated effector memory CD45RA+ cells were left out of the naive CD8 fraction, which was CD45RO-negative and positively selected for CCR7. Original analysis: Filtering of immunoSEQ junctional sequences could not match full-length read filtering. Profiling relied on immunoSEQ multiplex PCR, and the TCRdb table lists in-frame clones only, not all of them. That table supplies the V and J calls and clone size; D and trimming were determined from the DNA. The sample records around 2,000,000 clones, about 95% being singletons. CDR3 length: 14 amino acids. The ends were cut back, 3 bases at V and 0 bases at J, with 9 bases in the middle. The germline V gene has CDR1 GTSNPN and CDR2 SVGIG (reference sequence).

The rearrangement joins TRBV30 to TRBJ2-1; the D is unclear. Sequencing used naive CD8+ T cells sorted from blood. The receptor's source is a man younger than 30 in good health. CDR3 nucleotides: TGTGCCTGGAGAGGAACGCCCTCCTACAATGAGCAGTTCTTC. Residues: CAWRGTPSYNEQFF.